This TCR beta chain was sequenced for a study of human T cells and chemical hapten exposure. V shed 7 bases and J 1 base; nucleotides not matched to a gene: 3. This CDR3 is built from 13 residues. Looked up from germline, CDR1 is MDHEN and CDR2 is SYDVKM. TCRdb reanalysed the RACE reads using MiXCR and keeps one entry per CDR3 protein. The sample consists of 60,000 to 65,000 distinct CDR3 sequences, around 10% of them appearing once. This clonotype appeared many times. Time point: patch test 3, about 24 weeks after DPC sensitization. Treatment indicated: therapeutic diphenylcyclopropenone sensitization with weekly scalp DPC. Blood collection took place prior to placing each patch test.

V gene TRBV28 combines with J gene TRBJ2-7, with 8 bases lining up with TRBD1. The receptor was isolated from a woman in her 30s with alopecia areata. Some clones in this sample may be carry-over from other donors' samples. Specimen: whole blood, collected in connection with sensitization to the hapten diphenylcyclopropenone (DPC). The CDR3 DNA reads as TGTGCCAGCACCACAGGGGGGTCCTACGAGCAGTACTTC. As protein: CASTTGGSYEQYF.